The 16 T cell receptor beta chains below were found in one sample sequenced in a study of T cells in Graves' hyperthyroidism and ophthalmopathy. Regions amplified from RNA transcripts were the TCR beta CDR3 regions. HTBI primers drove first-round RT-PCR of the TCR CDR3. TCRdb re-derived calls from the multiplex PCR reads in MiXCR, one entry per CDR3 protein. The table shows about 210,000 distinct CDR3 sequences, with about a sixth occurring only once. Specimen: blood. These receptors were obtained from a man in his fifties or sixties with Graves' hyperthyroidism.

This clonotype was observed at least ten times. V usage is TRBV2 and J usage is TRBJ2-1; 7 bases align to TRBD2. Per the germline V gene, CDR1 is SNHLY and CDR2 is FYNNEI. V trimming: 3 bases; J trimming: 6 bases; junction bases outside the gene matches: 8. This CDR3 has 15 residues. The CDR3, as DNA: TGTGCCAGCAGTGAGATGGGAGTAGCGGGCAATGAGCAGTTCTTC. It codes for CASSEMGVAGNEQFF.

The table lists this clonotype with many counts. The CDR3 DNA follows: TGCAGTGCTAGCGTGGGTGTTGGCACTGAAGCTTTCTTT. This encodes CSASVGVGTEAFF. J is TRBJ1-1 and V is TRBV20-1; D is unclear. Germline V gene data show CDR1 as DFQATT and CDR2 as SNEGSKA (reference sequence). The CDR3 loop spans 13 amino acids. V gave up 3 bases and J gave up 4 bases, with 12 bases separating them.

CDR3 in DNA: TGTGCCACCAGCCTCTATCCTAGTAGCCATAATATCGGGACCCAGTACTTC. This sequence encodes CATSLYPSSHNIGTQYF. The rearrangement uses TRBV15 and TRBJ2-5; D unresolved. Trimming took off 5 bases at V and 7 bases at J, with 26 bases between the two ends. Germline V gene sequence: CDR1 LNHNV, CDR2 YYDKDF (reference sequence). This CDR3 has 17 amino acids.

The V call is TRBV9, the J call TRBJ2-1; D remains unclear. V was cut by 2 bases and J by 10 bases, with 13 bases left in between. CDR1 is SGDLS, CDR2 YYNGEE, per germline. The CDR3 loop spans 13 amino acids. The CDR3 is CASSVAWVEEQFF. The CDR3 coding sequence is TGTGCCAGCAGCGTCGCATGGGTGGAGGAGCAGTTCTTC.

This clonotype was found many times. The rearrangement uses TRBV6-1 and TRBJ2-7; TRBD2 might be the D (5 bases). Germline V gene data show CDR1 as MNHNS and CDR2 as SASEGT. This CDR3 contains 15 residues. Deletions cut 8 bases from V and 0 bases from J, with 17 bases between. Written as DNA, the CDR3 is TGTGCCAGCGGTGGGAGAGGCGGTCCCTCCTACGAGCAGTACTTC. Amino acids: CASGGRGGPSYEQYF.

This clonotype was recorded at least ten times. This chain uses TRBV7-3 with TRBJ2-3; possibly TRBD1 for D (5 bases). The V gene's germline CDR1 is SGHTA and CDR2 FQGTGA. The CDR3 loop spans 15 amino acids. V was clipped by 4 bases and J by 2 bases, with 13 bases between them. CDR3 region: CASSSSPDTTDTQYF. DNA for the CDR3: TGTGCCAGCAGCTCCTCCCCGGACACCACAGATACGCAGTATTTT. Variable domain in full (rest from reference TRBV7-3 and TRBJ2-3): GAGVSQTPSNKVTEKGKYVELRCDPISGHTALYWYRQSLGQGPEFLIYFQGTGAADDSGLPNDRFFAVRPEGSVSTLKIQRTERGDSAVYLCASSSSPDTTDTQYFGPGTRLTVL.

This clonotype has ten or more counts. The chain joins TRBV20-1 to TRBJ2-7; 12 positions match TRBD2. V gave up 0 bases and J gave up 2 bases; unmatched junction bases: 14. From germline, CDR1 is DFQATT and CDR2 SNEGSKA (reference sequence). The CDR3 is 19 residues long. In DNA, the CDR3 is TGCAGTGCTAGAGATCCCGGACAGGTTTGGACTAGCGGGACCTACGAGCAGTACTTC. Protein: CSARDPGQVWTSGTYEQYF.

This clonotype was recorded at least ten times. The genes are TRBV9 and TRBJ2-7, with 11 bases identical to TRBD2. The CDR3 is made up of 15 amino acids. V shed 0 bases and J 7 bases; nucleotides not matched to a gene: 6. Per the germline V gene, CDR1 is SGDLS and CDR2 is YYNGEE. CDR3 protein: CASSVGLAGIGEQYF. In DNA form, the CDR3 reads TGTGCCAGCAGCGTAGGACTAGCGGGGATTGGAGAGCAGTACTTC. The entire variable domain, with the rest obtained from reference TRBV9 and TRBJ2-7, is as follows: DSGVTQTPKHLITATGQRVTLRCSPRSGDLSVYWYQQSLDQGLQFLIQYYNGEERAKGNILERFSAQQFPDLHSELNLSSLELGDSALYFCASSVGLAGIGEQYFGPGTRLTVT.

The J gene is TRBJ2-3, the V gene TRBV9; 9 bases fit TRBD2. Germline V gene data show CDR1 as SGDLS and CDR2 as YYNGEE. With V trimmed by 0 bases and J by 3 bases, 5 bases remained unmatched. The CDR3 is 16 amino acids. The CDR3 sequence: CASSVVPTSGTDTQYF. The CDR3 DNA reads as TGTGCCAGCAGCGTAGTACCGACTAGCGGTACAGATACGCAGTATTTT.

This clonotype was recorded many times. This chain uses TRBV7-2 with TRBJ2-3; 7 bases agree with TRBD2. Germline V lookup: CDR1 SGHTA, CDR2 FQGNSA. CDR3 size: 15 residues. The V and J ends lost 2 bases and 3 bases, in that order; junction bases with no gene match: 5. In DNA, the CDR3 is TGTGCCAGCAGCTTATTGGGGGGAGGGACAGATACGCAGTATTTT. It translates to CASSLLGGGTDTQYF.

This clonotype was seen repeatedly, ten times or more. This chain joins TRBV5-1 and TRBJ2-3; D gene uncertain. In germline, CDR1 is SGHRS, CDR2 YFSETQ. This CDR3 is 13 amino acids long. The germline V and J ends were trimmed by 3 bases and 1 base, with 6 bases remaining between them. DNA of the CDR3: TGCGCCAGCAGCTCTACCCGCACAGATACGCAGTATTTT. As protein: CASSSTRTDTQYF. Supplemented by reference TRBV5-1 and TRBJ2-3, the full variable domain reads KAGVTQTPRYLIKTRGQQVTLSCSPISGHRSVSWYQQTPGQGLQFLFEYFSETQRNKGNFPGRFSGRQFSNSRSEMNVSTLELGDSALYLCASSSTRTDTQYFGPGTRLTVL.

In this sample, this clonotype turned up a few times. The gene calls are TRBV9 and TRBJ2-1, with D hard to call. The CDR3 has 15 amino acids. The V gene's germline CDR1 is SGDLS and CDR2 YYNGEE. V was pared by 3 bases and J by 7 bases, with 17 bases between. The CDR3 DNA reads as TGTGCCAGCAGCGGGAGCCCGGCTAGGAGTAATGAGCAGTTCTTC. Translating gives CASSGSPARSNEQFF.

The chain couples TRBV7-6 to TRBJ2-7; D unclear. The CDR3 has 15 amino acids. The ends were cut back, 3 bases at V and 2 bases at J, with 14 bases in the middle. Germline assignment: CDR1 SGHVS and CDR2 FNYEAQ. The CDR3, as DNA: TGTGCCAGCAGCTTGGGTTCCCCCCCTACCTACGAGCAGTACTTC. This encodes CASSLGSPPTYEQYF.

About this clonotype itself: One base away lies a much larger clone, so this may be a sequencing read error. V usage is TRBV5-4 and J usage is TRBJ2-7; 7 bases map to TRBD2. The CDR3 runs to 15 residues. Germline V gives CDR1 SGHNT, CDR2 YYREEE (reference sequence). This CDR3 is CASSLDGGIAYEQCF. The CDR3 DNA is TGTGCCAGCAGCTTGGACGGGGGGATTGCGTACGAGCAGTGCTTC.

The sample holds many counts of this clonotype. The V call is TRBV2, the J call TRBJ1-4; 9 nucleotides match TRBD1. Unmatched junction bases numbered 6, after V lost 4 bases and J lost 6 bases. Germline loops: CDR1 SNHLY, CDR2 FYNNEI. This CDR3 has 15 amino acids. CDR3 amino acids: CASSGDRVQDEKLFF. In DNA form, the CDR3 reads TGTGCCAGCAGTGGGGACAGGGTCCAGGATGAAAAACTGTTTTTT.

J is TRBJ2-7 and V is TRBV29-1; D unresolved. The V end was cut by 5 bases, the J end by 8 bases, with 16 bases between. CDR3 length equals 12 residues. Germline V gives CDR1 SQVTM, CDR2 ANQGSEA. CDR3 sequence: CSVLLDSMKQYF. The CDR3 DNA is TGCAGCGTTCTTTTAGACTCTATGAAGCAGTACTTC.